This T cell receptor (beta chain) originates from a study of blood T cell repertoires in COVID-19. The overall study: The cDNA or gDNA used as material had been derived from T cells, B-cell-depleted T cells, or PBMCs.

The germline V gene encodes CDR1 LGHDT and CDR2 YNNKEL (reference sequence). The V and J ends lost 6 bases and 2 bases, in that order; junction bases with no gene match: 10. The CDR3 sequence is 16 residues long. Original processing notes: Quantification of nucleated cells was approximated via reference gene primer amplification. TCRdb's table, derived via immunoSEQ multiplex PCR, lists solely in-frame clones and lacks some. For V, J and clone size, that table is used; D and trimming come from the DNA. This sample has some 260,000 clones; around 82% occur once, and the top ten carry less than 4%. This receptor was identified in a woman aged 18-29 years with acute or convalescent COVID-19. Specimen: peripheral blood. The V call is TRBV3-1 (or the pseudogene TRBV3-2), the J call TRBJ1-3; the match to TRBD1 covers 7 bases. In nucleotides, the CDR3 is TGTGCCAGCAGGCACCGACAGGGAACGGCTGGAAACACCATATATTTT. Protein product: CASRHRQGTAGNTIYF.